This T cell receptor beta chain was sequenced in a study of CXCR4 blockade with PD-1 therapy in pancreatic cancer. V shed 5 bases and J 4 bases; nucleotides not matched to a gene: 7. This CDR3 contains 14 residues. Germline CDR1 reads KGHSH; CDR2 reads LQKENI. The method was immunoSEQ multiplex PCR; TCRdb's version includes in-frame clones alone and lacks a portion of them. This table has about 15,000 clones, roughly 72% appearing once. The material sequenced was tumor tissue. The chain recombines TRBV18 with TRBJ2-5; 7 bases align to TRBD1. The TCR originated in a human donor with pancreatic ductal adenocarcinoma. The CDR3 is CASSSLQGLETQYF. CDR3 DNA: TGTGCCAGCTCATCTTTACAGGGGCTAGAGACCCAGTACTTC.